A single sample is the source of the 18 T cell receptor beta chains below, sequenced in a study of breast tumors, draining lymph nodes, adjacent tissues. Breast cancer patients provided tissue from their axillary draining lymph nodes. MiXCR was run by TCRdb on the multiplex PCR reads, yielding one entry per CDR3 protein. Counted here are over 200,000 distinct CDR3 sequences, about 30% occurring once; the ten biggest clones make up around 1.5%. The sample comprised axillary lymph node tissue. Receptors were obtained from a female donor with breast cancer. Some clones in this sample may be carry-over from other donors' samples.

This clonotype was observed at least ten times. The chain has TRBV7-2 and TRBJ2-7, with 13 bases fitting TRBD2. Germline CDR1 and CDR2: SGHTA and FQGNSA. The CDR3 runs 16 residues. Trimming cost V 5 bases and J 5 bases; bases outside gene matches: 9. CDR3: CASSPPGLAGTHEQYF. In DNA, the CDR3 is TGTGCCAGCAGCCCGCCGGGACTAGCGGGAACCCACGAGCAGTACTTC.

The CDR3 DNA reads as TGTGCCAGTAGTCGCTCCGGGACAGGGTTCCTCTATAGCAATCAGCCCCAGCATTTT. It translates to CASSRSGTGFLYSNQPQHF. V is TRBV19 and J is TRBJ1-5, with TRBD1 matching 9 bases. The CDR3 extends over 19 amino acids. Germline V gene data show CDR1 as LNHDA and CDR2 as SQIVND (reference sequence). V shed 5 bases and J 0 bases; nucleotides not matched to a gene: 14.

The CDR3 DNA reads as TGCAGTGGTGAAATAGGGACGGGGTCCTCTAACTATGGCTACACCTTC. This gives the protein CSGEIGTGSSNYGYTF. The J gene is TRBJ1-2, the V gene TRBV20-1; the D gene is possibly TRBD1 (5 bases). Germline-derived CDR1 and CDR2 are DFQATT and SNEGSKA (reference sequence). The V and J ends lost 7 bases and 0 bases respectively, with 21 bases between them. There are 16 residues in the CDR3.

The count of this clonotype is one. This CDR3 is missing its conserved last phenylalanine or tryptophan, likely due to a read error. The chain employs TRBV9 and TRBJ1-1, with TRBD1 as a possible D gene (6 bases). Germline values: CDR1 SGDLS, CDR2 YYNGEE. The CDR3 extends over 14 amino acids. Trimming stripped 3 bases from V and 4 bases from J, with 13 bases between. CDR3: CASSETTGRTEAFV. In nucleotides, the CDR3 is TGTGCCAGCAGCGAGACTACAGGGCGCACTGAAGCTTTCGTT.

This clonotype has a count of ten or more. The chain carries TRBV9 and TRBJ2-5; D is uncertain. This CDR3 has 15 amino acids. Germline assignment: CDR1 SGDLS and CDR2 YYNGEE. V dropped 0 bases and J dropped 5 bases, with 14 bases sitting between them. CDR3 region: CASSVVGEGWETQYF. CDR3 DNA sequence: TGTGCCAGCAGCGTAGTAGGTGAAGGGTGGGAGACCCAGTACTTC.

This clonotype was seen repeatedly, ten times or more. With a much larger clone just one base away, this may be a read error. V is TRBV7-8 and J is TRBJ2-6, with a weak D call TRBD1 (6 bases). This CDR3 is 15 amino acids long. Germline-derived CDR1 and CDR2 are SGHVS and FQNEAQ. This CDR3 is CASSLERLGANVLPF. As DNA, the CDR3 is TGTGCCAGCAGCTTAGAGAGGCTGGGGGCCAACGTCCTGCCTTTC. The whole variable domain, remainder taken from reference TRBV7-8 and TRBJ2-6, is GAGVSQSPRYKVAKRGQDVALRCDPISGHVSLFWYQQALGQGPEFLTYFQNEAQLDKSGLPSDRFFAERPEGSVSTLKIQRTQQEDSAVYLCASSLERLGANVLPFGAGSRLTVL.

About this clonotype itself: Its ends do not fully match the called genes, so a read error is possible. The J gene is TRBJ2-1, the V gene TRBV6-5; D not certain. CDR1 is MNHEY and CDR2 is SVGAGI in the germline V gene. This CDR3 has 11 residues. As DNA, the CDR3 is TGTGCCAGCAGTTCCGGGTATGAGCGGTTCTTC. This codes for CASSSGYERFF.

This clonotype showed up many times. J is TRBJ2-7 and V is TRBV11-2; 13 bases are shared with TRBD2. V dropped 5 bases and J dropped 4; count of bases not matched to a gene: 8. Germline values: CDR1 SGHAT, CDR2 FQNNGV. CDR3 length: 16 amino acids. CDR3 bases: TGTGCCAGCAGCATACTCACTAGCGGGAGGGCATACGAGCAGTACTTC. Amino acids: CASSILTSGRAYEQYF.

A remark on this clonotype: Since a much larger clone is just one base distant, this may be a read error. The V gene is TRBV7-2, the J gene TRBJ2-5, with D hard to call. The V gene's germline CDR1 is SGHTA and CDR2 FQGNSA. The CDR3 loop spans 15 amino acids. DNA of the CDR3: TGTGCCAGCAGCTTAGTGGCAGCTTACCAAGAGACCCAGCACTTC. It is translated as CASSLVAAYQETQHF.

This clonotype was detected ten times or more. Written as DNA, the CDR3 is TGTGCCAGCAGGAGGGACGGTGCCAACTATGGCTACACCTTC. Its protein product is CASRRDGANYGYTF. The genes are TRBV6-2 or TRBV6-3 and TRBJ1-2; D may be TRBD1 (5 bases). The CDR3 totals 14 residues. V lost 6 bases, J lost 2 bases, and 13 bases lay in between. Per the germline V gene, CDR1 is MNHEY and CDR2 is SVGEGT.

V gene TRBV27 combines with J gene TRBJ2-3; D is possibly TRBD2 (6 bases). This CDR3 comprises 15 residues. Germline V gives CDR1 MNHEY, CDR2 SMNVEV (reference sequence). The germline V and J ends were trimmed by 6 bases and 2 bases, with 15 bases remaining between them. Here the CDR3 reads CASSKPGLYTDTQYF. CDR3 sequence (DNA): TGTGCCAGCAGCAAGCCGGGACTTTACACAGATACGCAGTATTTT.

There are a few counts of this clonotype. The V gene is TRBV14, the J gene TRBJ1-1, with unresolved D. Deletions cut 7 bases from V and 4 bases from J, with 13 bases between. This CDR3 spans 13 amino acids. Germline V gene data show CDR1 as SGHDN and CDR2 as FVKESK. As DNA, the CDR3 is TGTGCCAGCACCCTCACTACGGGCACTGAAGCTTTCTTT. Amino acids: CASTLTTGTEAFF.

Comment on this clonotype: The junction departs from germline at one end; a sequencing error may be responsible. The CDR3 region is CASGLVQLGTEAFF. In nucleotides, the CDR3 is TGTGCCAGCGGCTTAGTACAGTTGGGCACTGAAGCTTTCTTT. The chain is built from TRBV7-2 and TRBJ1-1, with no clear D. The germline V gene encodes CDR1 SGHTA and CDR2 FQGNSA. This CDR3 has 14 amino acids.

This clonotype was seen ten or more times. The V call is TRBV12-3 or TRBV12-4, the J call TRBJ2-3; 10 nucleotides match TRBD2. V shed 7 bases and J 2 bases; nucleotides not matched to a gene: 6. The CDR3 is made up of 15 amino acids. The CDR3 bases are TGTGCCAGCATCGTCGGACTAGCGGACACAGATACGCAGTATTTT. Protein product: CASIVGLADTDTQYF.

This clonotype was found once. A much larger clone differs by one base, so this may be a read error. The gene calls are TRBV12-3 or TRBV12-4 and TRBJ2-5; 7 bases line up with TRBD2. The CDR3 has 17 amino acids. The V segment lost 4 bases and the J segment 4 bases; nucleotides outside the gene matches: 15. The CDR3 coding sequence is TGTGCCAGCAGTTCCGAACTAGCGAAACCTTTGGGAGAGACCCAGTACTTC. Translation gives CASSSELAKPLGETQYF.

This clonotype was counted many times. The chain combines TRBV3-1 with TRBJ2-2; the D gene is possibly TRBD2 (5 bases). V lost 4 bases to trimming and J lost 3 bases, with 9 bases between them. Germline V gene data show CDR1 as LGHDT and CDR2 as YNNKEL (reference sequence). The CDR3 runs 14 residues. For the CDR3, the DNA is TGTGCCAGCAGCCTCCTGAGGGACACCGGGGAGCTGTTTTTT. This translates into CASSLLRDTGELFF. Combining the CDR3 with reference TRBV3-1 and TRBJ2-2 gives the whole variable domain DTAVSQTPKYLVTQMGNDKSIKCEQNLGHDTMYWYKQDSKKFLKIMFSYNNKELIINETVPNRFSPKSPDKAHLNLHINSLELGDSAVYFCASSLLRDTGELFFGEGSRLTVL.

This chain connects TRBV6-5 to TRBJ1-1; no firm D call. Trimming cost V 1 base and J 4 bases, with 10 bases left between them. This CDR3 region has 14 residues. Germline-derived CDR1 and CDR2 are MNHEY and SVGAGI. The CDR3 sequence is CASSYFGSGTEAFF. CDR3 DNA: TGTGCCAGCAGTTACTTCGGGAGTGGCACTGAAGCTTTCTTT.

This clonotype was detected only a few times. The chain has TRBV6-5 and TRBJ2-3; 7 positions match TRBD2. The CDR3 length is 15 residues. The ends lost 5 bases at V and 3 bases at J; junction bases unmatched: 8. Germline V gene lookup returns CDR1 MNHEY and CDR2 SVGAGI. DNA of the CDR3: TGTGCCAGCAGTCACCGGTCGGGAGGAACAGATACGCAGTATTTT. Amino acid sequence: CASSHRSGGTDTQYF.